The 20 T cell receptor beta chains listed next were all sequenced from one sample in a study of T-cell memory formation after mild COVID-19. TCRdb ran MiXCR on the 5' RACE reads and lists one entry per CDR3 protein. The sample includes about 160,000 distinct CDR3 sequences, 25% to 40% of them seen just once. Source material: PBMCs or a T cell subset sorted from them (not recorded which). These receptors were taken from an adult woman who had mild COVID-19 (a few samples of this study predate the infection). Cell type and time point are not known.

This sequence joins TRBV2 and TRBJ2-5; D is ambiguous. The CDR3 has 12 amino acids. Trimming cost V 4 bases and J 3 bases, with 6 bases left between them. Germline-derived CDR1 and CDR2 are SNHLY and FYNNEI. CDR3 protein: CASSVREETQYF. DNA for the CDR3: TGTGCCAGCAGTGTTCGGGAAGAGACCCAGTACTTC. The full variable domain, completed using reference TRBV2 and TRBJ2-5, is EPEVTQTPSHQVTQMGQEVILRCVPISNHLYFYWYRQILGQKVEFLVSFYNNEISEKSEIFDDQFSVERPDGSNFTLKIRSTKLEDSAMYFCASSVREETQYFGPGTRLLVL.

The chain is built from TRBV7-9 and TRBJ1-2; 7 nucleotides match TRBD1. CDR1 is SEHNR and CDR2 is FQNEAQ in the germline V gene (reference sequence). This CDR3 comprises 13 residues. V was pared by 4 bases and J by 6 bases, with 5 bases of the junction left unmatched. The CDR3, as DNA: TGTGCCAGCAGCTCCGAAGGGGGCAATGGCTACACCTTC. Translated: CASSSEGGNGYTF.

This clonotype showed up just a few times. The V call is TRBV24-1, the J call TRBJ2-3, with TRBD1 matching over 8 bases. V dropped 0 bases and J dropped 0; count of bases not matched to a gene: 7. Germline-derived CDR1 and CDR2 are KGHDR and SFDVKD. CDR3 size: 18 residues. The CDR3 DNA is TGTGCCACCAGTGATTTGGGGGACAGGCCCTTGAGCACAGATACGCAGTATTTT. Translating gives CATSDLGDRPLSTDTQYF.

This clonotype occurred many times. The CDR3 here is CASSPGQHNEQFF. As DNA, the CDR3 is TGTGCCAGCAGCCCTGGACAGCACAATGAGCAGTTCTTC. The rearrangement links TRBV7-9 to TRBJ2-1, with TRBD1 as a possible D gene (6 bases). The CDR3 has 13 amino acids. Trimming removed 5 bases from V and 5 bases from J, with 10 bases in between. Germline V lookup: CDR1 SEHNR, CDR2 FQNEAQ (reference sequence).

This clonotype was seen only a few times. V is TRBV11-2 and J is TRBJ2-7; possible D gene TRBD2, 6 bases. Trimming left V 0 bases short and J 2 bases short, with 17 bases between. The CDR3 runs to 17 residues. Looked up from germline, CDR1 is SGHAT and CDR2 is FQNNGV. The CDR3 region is CASSLDGWDLVPYEQYF. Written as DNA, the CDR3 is TGTGCCAGCAGCTTAGATGGGTGGGACTTAGTCCCCTACGAGCAGTACTTC.

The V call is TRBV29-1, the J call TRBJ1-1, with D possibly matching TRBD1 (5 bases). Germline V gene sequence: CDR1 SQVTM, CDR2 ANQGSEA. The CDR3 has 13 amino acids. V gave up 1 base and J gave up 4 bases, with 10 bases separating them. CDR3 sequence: CSVEGQGLTEAFF. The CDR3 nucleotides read TGCAGCGTTGAAGGGCAGGGACTCACTGAAGCTTTCTTT. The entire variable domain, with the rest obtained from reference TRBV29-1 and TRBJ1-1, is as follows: SAVISQKPSRDICQRGTSLTIQCQVDSQVTMMFWYRQQPGQSLTLIATANQGSEATYESGFVIDKFPISRPNLTFSTLTVSNMSPEDSSIYLCSVEGQGLTEAFFGQGTRLTVV.

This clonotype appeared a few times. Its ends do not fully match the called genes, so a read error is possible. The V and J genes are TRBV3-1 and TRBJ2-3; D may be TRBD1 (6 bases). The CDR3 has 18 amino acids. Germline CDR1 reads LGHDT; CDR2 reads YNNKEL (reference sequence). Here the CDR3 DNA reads TGTGCCAGCAGTCAAGCGCAGGGGAGAAGCCTCGGCACAGATACGCAGTATTTT. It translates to CASSQAQGRSLGTDTQYF.

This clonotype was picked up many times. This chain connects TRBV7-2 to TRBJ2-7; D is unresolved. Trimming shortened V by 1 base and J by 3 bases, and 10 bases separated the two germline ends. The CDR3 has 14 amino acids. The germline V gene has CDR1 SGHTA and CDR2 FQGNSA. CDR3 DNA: TGTGCCAGCAGCTTAGTCCCCGGCGGCTACGAGCAGTACTTC. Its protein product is CASSLVPGGYEQYF. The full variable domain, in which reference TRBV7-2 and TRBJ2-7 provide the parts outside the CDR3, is GAGVSQSPSNKVTEKGKDVELRCDPISGHTALYWYRQSLGQGLEFLIYFQGNSAPDKSGLPSDRFSAERTGGSVSTLTIQRTQQEDSAVYLCASSLVPGGYEQYFGPGTRLTVT.

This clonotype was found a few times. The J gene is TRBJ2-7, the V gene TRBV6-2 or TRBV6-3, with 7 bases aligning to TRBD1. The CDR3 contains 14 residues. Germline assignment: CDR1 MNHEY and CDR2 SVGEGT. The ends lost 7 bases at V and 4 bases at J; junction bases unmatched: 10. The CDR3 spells CASNRQGFVYEQYF. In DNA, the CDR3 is TGTGCCAGCAATCGACAGGGTTTTGTTTACGAGCAGTACTTC.

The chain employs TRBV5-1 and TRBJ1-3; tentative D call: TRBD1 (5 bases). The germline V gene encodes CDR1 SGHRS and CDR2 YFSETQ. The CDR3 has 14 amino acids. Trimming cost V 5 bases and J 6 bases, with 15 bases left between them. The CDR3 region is CASRAGQGENTIYF. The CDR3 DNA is TGCGCCAGCAGGGCGGGGCAGGGCGAAAACACCATATATTTT.

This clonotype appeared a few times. The CDR3 DNA is TGTGCTGGCTCCGCGGACCGAACCTACGAGCAGTACTTC. Translated: CAGSADRTYEQYF. The chain recombines TRBV10-3 with TRBJ2-7; the D is unclear. Germline CDR1 reads ENHRY; CDR2 reads SYGVKD. The CDR3 has 13 residues.

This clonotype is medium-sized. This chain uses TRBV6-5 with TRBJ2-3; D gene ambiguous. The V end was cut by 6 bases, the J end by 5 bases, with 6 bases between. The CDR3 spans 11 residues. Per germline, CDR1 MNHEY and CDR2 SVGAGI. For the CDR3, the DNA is TGTGCCAGCAGCCTCGGAGATACGCAGTATTTT. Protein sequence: CASSLGDTQYF.

The CDR3 sequence: CASSVSTGGAFF. Written as DNA, the CDR3 is TGTGCCAGCAGCGTATCAACAGGAGGAGCTTTCTTT. This chain links TRBV7-9 with TRBJ1-1; D perhaps matches TRBD1 (5 bases). The CDR3 spans 12 residues. Trimming pared 5 bases from V and 10 bases from J, leaving 14 bases between. The V gene's germline CDR1 is SEHNR and CDR2 FQNEAQ (reference sequence).

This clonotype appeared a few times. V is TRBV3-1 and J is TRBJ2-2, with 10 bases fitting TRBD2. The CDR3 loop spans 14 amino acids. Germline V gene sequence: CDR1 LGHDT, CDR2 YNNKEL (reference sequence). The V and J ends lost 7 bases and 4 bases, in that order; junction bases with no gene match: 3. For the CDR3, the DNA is TGTGCCAGCATGAGCGGGGGGGCCACCGGGGAGCTGTTTTTT. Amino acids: CASMSGGATGELFF.

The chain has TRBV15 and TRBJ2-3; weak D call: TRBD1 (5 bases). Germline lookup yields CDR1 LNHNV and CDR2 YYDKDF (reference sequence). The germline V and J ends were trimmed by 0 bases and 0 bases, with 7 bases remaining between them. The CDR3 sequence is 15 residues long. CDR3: CATSRDRVSTDTQYF. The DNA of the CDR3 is TGTGCCACCAGCAGAGACAGGGTCAGCACAGATACGCAGTATTTT.

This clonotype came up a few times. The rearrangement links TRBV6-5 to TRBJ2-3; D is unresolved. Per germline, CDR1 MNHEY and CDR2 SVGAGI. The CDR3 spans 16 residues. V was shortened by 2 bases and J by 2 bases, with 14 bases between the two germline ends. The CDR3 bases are TGTGCCAGCAGTTACATACAGTCGGTGGACACAGATACGCAGTATTTT. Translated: CASSYIQSVDTDTQYF.

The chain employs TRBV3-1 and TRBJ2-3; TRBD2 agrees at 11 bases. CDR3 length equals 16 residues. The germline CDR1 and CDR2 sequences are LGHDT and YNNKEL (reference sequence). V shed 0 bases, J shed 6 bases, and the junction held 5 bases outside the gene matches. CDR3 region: CASSQELAGGRDTQYF. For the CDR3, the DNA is TGTGCCAGCAGCCAAGAGCTAGCGGGAGGAAGGGATACGCAGTATTTT.

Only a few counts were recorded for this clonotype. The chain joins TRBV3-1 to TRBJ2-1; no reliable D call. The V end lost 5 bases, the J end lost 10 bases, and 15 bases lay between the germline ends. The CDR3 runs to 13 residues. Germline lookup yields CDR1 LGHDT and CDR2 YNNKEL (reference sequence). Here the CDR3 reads CASSSSPVREQFF. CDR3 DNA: TGTGCCAGCAGCAGCTCTCCGGTCAGGGAGCAGTTCTTC.

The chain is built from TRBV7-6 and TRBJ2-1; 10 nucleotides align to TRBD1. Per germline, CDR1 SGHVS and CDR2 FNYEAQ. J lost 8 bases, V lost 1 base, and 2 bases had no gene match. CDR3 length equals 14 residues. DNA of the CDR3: TGTGCCAGCAGCTTAGAGGGACAGGGGTATGAGCAGTTCTTC. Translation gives CASSLEGQGYEQFF.

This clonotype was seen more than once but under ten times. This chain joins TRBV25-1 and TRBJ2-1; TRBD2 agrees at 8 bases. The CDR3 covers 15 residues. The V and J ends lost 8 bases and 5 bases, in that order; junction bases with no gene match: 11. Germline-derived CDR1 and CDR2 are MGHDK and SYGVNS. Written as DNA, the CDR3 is TGTGCCAGCGAAAAGCGGGAGTACGTTGACAATGAGCAGTTCTTC. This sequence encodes CASEKREYVDNEQFF.